This T cell receptor (beta chain) was sequenced in a study of PD-1 blockade in classical Hodgkin lymphoma. Each patient relapsed following autologous stem cell transplantation, and prior brentuximab vedotin exposure differed. Sequencing was performed with immunoSEQ multiplex PCR; in TCRdb, only in-frame clones are kept and a portion is missing. The sample contains 66,000 or so clones, 71% of which appear only once. The CDR3 is 14 residues long. Trimming took 6 bases from V and 3 from J, leaving 13 bases between them. CDR1 MNHEY and CDR2 SMNVEV come from the germline V gene (reference sequence). This rearrangement joins TRBV27 to TRBJ2-3; a possible D gene is TRBD1 (7 bases). This TCR came from a human donor with classical Hodgkin lymphoma. This specimen was peripheral blood mononuclear cells (PBMCs), taken before the second cycle of nivolumab. CDR3: CASREGAGTDTQYF. Written as DNA, the CDR3 is TGTGCCAGCAGGGAGGGGGCGGGGACAGATACGCAGTATTTT.